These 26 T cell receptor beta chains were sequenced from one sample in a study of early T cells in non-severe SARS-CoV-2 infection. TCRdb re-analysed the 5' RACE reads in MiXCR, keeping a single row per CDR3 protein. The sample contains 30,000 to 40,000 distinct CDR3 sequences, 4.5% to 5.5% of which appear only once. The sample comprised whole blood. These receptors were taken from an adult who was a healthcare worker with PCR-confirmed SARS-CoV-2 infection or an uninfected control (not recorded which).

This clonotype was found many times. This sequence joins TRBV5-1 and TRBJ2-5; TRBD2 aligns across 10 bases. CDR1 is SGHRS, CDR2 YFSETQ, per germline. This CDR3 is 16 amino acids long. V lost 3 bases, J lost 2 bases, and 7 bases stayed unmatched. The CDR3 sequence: CASSYGASGGQETQYF. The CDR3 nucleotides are TGCGCCAGCAGCTACGGTGCTAGCGGGGGACAAGAGACCCAGTACTTC.

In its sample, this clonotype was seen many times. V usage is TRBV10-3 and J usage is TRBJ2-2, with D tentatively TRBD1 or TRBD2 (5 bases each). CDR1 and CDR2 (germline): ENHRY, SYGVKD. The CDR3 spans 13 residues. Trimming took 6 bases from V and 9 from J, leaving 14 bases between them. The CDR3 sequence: CAIRSSEGRELFF. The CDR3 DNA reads TGTGCCATCAGGTCCTCCGAGGGACGGGAGCTGTTTTTT.

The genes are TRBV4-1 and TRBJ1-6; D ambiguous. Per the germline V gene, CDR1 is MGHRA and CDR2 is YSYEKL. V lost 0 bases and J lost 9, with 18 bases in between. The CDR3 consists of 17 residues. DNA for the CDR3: TGCGCCAGCAGCCAAGAGGCTGCGTGGCAGAGAGGTTCACCCCTCCACTTT. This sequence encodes CASSQEAAWQRGSPLHF.

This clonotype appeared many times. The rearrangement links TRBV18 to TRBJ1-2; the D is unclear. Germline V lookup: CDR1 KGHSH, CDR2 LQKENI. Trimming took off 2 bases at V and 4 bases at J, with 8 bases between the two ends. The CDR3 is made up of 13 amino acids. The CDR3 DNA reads TGTGCCAGCTCACCAGACGCCGGCTATGGCTACACCTTC. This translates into CASSPDAGYGYTF.

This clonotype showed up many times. Written as DNA, the CDR3 is TGTGCCAGCAGTTTGGATACGCAGTATTTT. Protein: CASSLDTQYF. The chain combines TRBV25-1 with TRBJ2-3; D not resolved. Trimming left V 5 bases short and J 6 bases short, with 3 bases between. The CDR3 is made up of 10 amino acids. Looked up from germline, CDR1 is MGHDK and CDR2 is SYGVNS.

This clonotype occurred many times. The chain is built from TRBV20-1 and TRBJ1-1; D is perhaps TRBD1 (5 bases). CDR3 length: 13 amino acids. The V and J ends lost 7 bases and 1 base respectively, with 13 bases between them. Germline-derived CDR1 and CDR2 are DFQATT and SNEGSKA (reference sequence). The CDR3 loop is CSGSLQGNTEAFF. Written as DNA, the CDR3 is TGCAGTGGTTCTCTCCAGGGGAACACTGAAGCTTTCTTT.

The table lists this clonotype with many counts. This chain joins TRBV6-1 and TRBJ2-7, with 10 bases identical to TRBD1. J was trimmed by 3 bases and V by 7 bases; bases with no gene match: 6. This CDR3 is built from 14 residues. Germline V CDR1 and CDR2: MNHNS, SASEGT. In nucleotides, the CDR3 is TGTGCCAGCACAGGAGGGACAGGGGTCTACGAGCAGTACTTC. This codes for CASTGGTGVYEQYF.

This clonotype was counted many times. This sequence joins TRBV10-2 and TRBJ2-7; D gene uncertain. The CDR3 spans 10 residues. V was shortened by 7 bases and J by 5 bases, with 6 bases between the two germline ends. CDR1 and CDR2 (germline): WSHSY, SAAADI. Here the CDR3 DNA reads TGCGCCAGCATGGGGAACGAGCAGTACTTC. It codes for CASMGNEQYF.

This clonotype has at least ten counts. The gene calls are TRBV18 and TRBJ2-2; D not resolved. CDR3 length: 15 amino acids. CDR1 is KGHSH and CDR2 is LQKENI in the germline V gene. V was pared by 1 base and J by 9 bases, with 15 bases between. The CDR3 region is CASSPRSVLSWELFF. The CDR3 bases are TGTGCCAGCTCACCACGTTCCGTCCTTTCCTGGGAGCTGTTTTTT.

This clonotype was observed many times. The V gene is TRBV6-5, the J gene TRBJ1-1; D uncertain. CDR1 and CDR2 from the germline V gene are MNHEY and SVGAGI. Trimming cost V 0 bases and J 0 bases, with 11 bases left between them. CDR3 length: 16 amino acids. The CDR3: CASSYSGRDMNTEAFF. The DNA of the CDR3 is TGTGCCAGCAGTTACTCCGGCAGAGATATGAACACTGAAGCTTTCTTT.

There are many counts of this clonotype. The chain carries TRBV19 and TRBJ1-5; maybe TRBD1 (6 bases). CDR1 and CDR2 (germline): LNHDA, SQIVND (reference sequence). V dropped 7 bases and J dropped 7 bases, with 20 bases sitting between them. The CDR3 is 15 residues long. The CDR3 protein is CASKLGHQVGQPQHF. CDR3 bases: TGTGCCAGTAAATTGGGACATCAGGTAGGCCAGCCCCAGCATTTT.

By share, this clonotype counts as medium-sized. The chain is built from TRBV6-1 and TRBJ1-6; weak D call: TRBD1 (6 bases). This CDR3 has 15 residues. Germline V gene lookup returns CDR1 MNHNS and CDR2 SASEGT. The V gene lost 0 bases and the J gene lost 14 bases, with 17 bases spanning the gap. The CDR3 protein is CASSEAQGLGKALHF. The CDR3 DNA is TGTGCCAGCAGTGAAGCGCAGGGGCTTGGGAAGGCCCTCCACTTT.

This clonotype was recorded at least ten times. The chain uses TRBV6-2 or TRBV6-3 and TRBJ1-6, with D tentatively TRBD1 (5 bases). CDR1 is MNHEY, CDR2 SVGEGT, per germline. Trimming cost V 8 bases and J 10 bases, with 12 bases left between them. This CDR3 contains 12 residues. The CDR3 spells CASETAGSPLHF. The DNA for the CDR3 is TGTGCCAGCGAAACCGCAGGGTCACCCCTCCACTTT.

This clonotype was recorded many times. CDR3 protein: CSALGGINEQFF. In nucleotides, the CDR3 is TGCAGTGCTTTGGGGGGTATTAATGAGCAGTTCTTC. The V gene is TRBV20-1, the J gene TRBJ2-1; the D gene is possibly TRBD2 (6 bases). Germline V gene sequence: CDR1 DFQATT, CDR2 SNEGSKA (reference sequence). The V and J ends lost 5 bases and 7 bases respectively, with 12 bases between them. CDR3 size: 12 residues.

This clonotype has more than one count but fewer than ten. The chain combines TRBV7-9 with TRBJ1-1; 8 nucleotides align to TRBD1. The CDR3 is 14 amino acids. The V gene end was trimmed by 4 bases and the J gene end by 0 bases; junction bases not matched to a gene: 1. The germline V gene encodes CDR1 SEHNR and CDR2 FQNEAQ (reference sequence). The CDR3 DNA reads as TGTGCCAGCAGCTCACAGGGGGTGAACACTGAAGCTTTCTTT. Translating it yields CASSSQGVNTEAFF.

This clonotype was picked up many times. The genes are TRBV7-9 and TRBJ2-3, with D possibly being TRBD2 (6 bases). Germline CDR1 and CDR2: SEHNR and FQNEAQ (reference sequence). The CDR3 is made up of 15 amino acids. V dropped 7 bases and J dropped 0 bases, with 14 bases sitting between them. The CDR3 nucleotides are TGTGCCAGCAAAGGGAGGTACCGTAGCACAGATACGCAGTATTTT. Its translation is CASKGRYRSTDTQYF.

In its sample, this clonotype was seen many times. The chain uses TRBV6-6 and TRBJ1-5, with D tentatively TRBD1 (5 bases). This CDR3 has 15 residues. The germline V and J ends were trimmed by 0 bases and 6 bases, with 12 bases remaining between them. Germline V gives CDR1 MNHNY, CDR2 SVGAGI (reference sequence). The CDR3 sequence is CASSYSTRGVQPQHF. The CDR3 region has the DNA TGTGCCAGCAGTTACTCGACTAGAGGGGTTCAGCCCCAGCATTTT.

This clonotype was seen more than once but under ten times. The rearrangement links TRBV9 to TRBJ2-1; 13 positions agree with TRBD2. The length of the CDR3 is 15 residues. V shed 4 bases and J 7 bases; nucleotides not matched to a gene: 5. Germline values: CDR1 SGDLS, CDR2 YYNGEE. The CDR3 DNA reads TGTGCCAGCAGCTTCGGACTAGCGGGGGCGAATGAGCAGTTCTTC. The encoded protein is CASSFGLAGANEQFF. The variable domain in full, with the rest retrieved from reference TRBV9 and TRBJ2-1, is DSGVTQTPKHLITATGQRVTLRCSPRSGDLSVYWYQQSLDQGLQFLIQYYNGEERAKGNILERFSAQQFPDLHSELNLSSLELGDSALYFCASSFGLAGANEQFFGPGTRLTVL.

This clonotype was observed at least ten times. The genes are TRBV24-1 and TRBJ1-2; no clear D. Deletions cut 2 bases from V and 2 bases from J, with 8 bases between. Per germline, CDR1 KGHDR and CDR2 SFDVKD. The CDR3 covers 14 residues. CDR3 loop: CATSDWTRNYGYTF. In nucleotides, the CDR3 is TGTGCCACCAGTGATTGGACGAGAAACTATGGCTACACCTTC.

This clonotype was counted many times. In DNA form, the CDR3 reads TGCAGTGCTATCGACGGACCCGTAGATCAGCCCCAGCATTTT. As protein: CSAIDGPVDQPQHF. The chain is built from TRBV20-1 and TRBJ1-5, with D unclear. The CDR3 contains 14 residues. Trimming took 4 bases from V and 5 from J, leaving 15 bases between them. CDR1 and CDR2 (germline): DFQATT, SNEGSKA (reference sequence).

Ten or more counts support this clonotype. The CDR3 protein is CAISAQGMSSYEQYF. Written as DNA, the CDR3 is TGTGCCATCAGTGCTCAGGGGATGAGCTCCTACGAGCAGTACTTC. The gene calls are TRBV10-3 and TRBJ2-7, with a possible D match to TRBD1 (6 bases). V was cut by 4 bases and J by 0 bases, with 13 bases left in between. CDR1 is ENHRY and CDR2 is SYGVKD in the germline V gene. The CDR3 extends over 15 amino acids.

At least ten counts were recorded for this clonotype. The CDR3 region has the DNA TGTGCCAGCACCCAAGCCCTTCCTGGCTACACCTTC. The encoded protein is CASTQALPGYTF. The gene calls are TRBV12-3 or TRBV12-4 and TRBJ1-2; D gene ambiguous. The CDR3 is 12 residues long. V was cut by 7 bases and J by 7 bases, with 13 bases left in between.

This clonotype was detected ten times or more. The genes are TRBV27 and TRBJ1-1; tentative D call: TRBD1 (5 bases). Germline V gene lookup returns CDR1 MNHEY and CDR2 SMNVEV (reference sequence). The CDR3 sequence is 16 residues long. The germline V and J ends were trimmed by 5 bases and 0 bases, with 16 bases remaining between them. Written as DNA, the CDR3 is TGTGCCAGCAGTCCAACTCTGGGGGGACTGAACACTGAAGCTTTCTTT. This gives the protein CASSPTLGGLNTEAFF.

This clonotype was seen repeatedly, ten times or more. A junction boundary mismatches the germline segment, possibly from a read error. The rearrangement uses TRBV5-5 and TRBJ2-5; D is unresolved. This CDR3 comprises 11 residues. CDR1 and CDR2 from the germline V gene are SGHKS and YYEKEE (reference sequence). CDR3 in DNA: TGTGCCAGCAGCTTCCAAAAGACCCAGTACTTC. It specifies CASSFQKTQYF.

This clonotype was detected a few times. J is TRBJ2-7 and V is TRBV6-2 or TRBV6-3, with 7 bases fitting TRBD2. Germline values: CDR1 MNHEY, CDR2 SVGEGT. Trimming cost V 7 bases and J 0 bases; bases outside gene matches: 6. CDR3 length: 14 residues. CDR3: CASNNGGSSYEQYF. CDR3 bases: TGTGCCAGCAATAACGGGGGGTCCTCCTACGAGCAGTACTTC.

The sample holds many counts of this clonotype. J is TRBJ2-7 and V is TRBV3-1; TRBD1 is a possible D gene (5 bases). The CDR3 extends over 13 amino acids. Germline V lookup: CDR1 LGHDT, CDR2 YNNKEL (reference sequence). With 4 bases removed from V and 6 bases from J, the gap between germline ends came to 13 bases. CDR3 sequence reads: CASSPPGKGEQYF. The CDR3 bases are TGTGCCAGCAGCCCCCCAGGGAAGGGCGAGCAGTACTTC.